This entry concerns a single T cell receptor (beta chain). Its antigen is not identified. How the authors handled the data: Because ImmunoSEQ provided only junction sequences with no quality scores, the filtering differed. The repertoire was sequenced with immunoSEQ multiplex PCR; TCRdb's copy has only in-frame clones and lacks some. V and J calls and clone size follow that table, whereas D and trimming were derived from the DNA. The sample consists of some 300,000 clones, less than 75% of them appearing once. This sample is drawn from a study of shared clonotypes between healthy human individuals. Turning to the study itself: Per-donor plates numbered three CD4 naive, three CD4 memory, two CD8 naive and one CD8 memory. Study-wide results and caveats: Naive subsets usually exceeded memory subsets in estimated richness.

Healthy and HIV-negative, the adult donors had no recent acute infections or vaccinations. The CDR3 sequence is 16 residues long. Germline V lookup: CDR1 MDHEN, CDR2 SYDVKM. V lost 6 bases, J lost 6 bases, and 22 bases lay in between. The sequenced sample consisted of memory CD4+ T cells sorted from blood. Subset here: CD45RA-negative fraction. The sequence was obtained from a man aged 25 to 40 in good health. The V call is TRBV28, the J call TRBJ2-3; maybe TRBD1 (6 bases). The CDR3 DNA reads TGTGCCAGCAGGGACTTTAGCAGGGGTCCACAGGATACGCAGTATTTT. It codes for CASRDFSRGPQDTQYF.